The 26 T cell receptor beta chains below all came from one sample that was sequenced in a study of shared clonotypes between healthy human individuals. Only in-frame clones appear in the TCRdb table, and some are missing; sequencing was by immunoSEQ multiplex PCR. The sample holds roughly 680,000 clones, around 70% seen once. The sequencing sample was made of memory CD4+ T cells sorted from blood. Subset given: CD45RA-negative fraction. The origin of the receptors is a woman aged 30 to 39 in good health.

The chain recombines TRBV2 with TRBJ2-5; TRBD2 agrees at 8 bases. CDR3 length: 14 residues. The germline V gene has CDR1 SNHLY and CDR2 FYNNEI. The V segment lost 5 bases and the J segment 5 bases; nucleotides outside the gene matches: 7. CDR3 coding DNA: TGTGCCAGCAGTCCGGGACTAGGGGGGGAGACCCAGTACTTC. Protein sequence: CASSPGLGGETQYF.

In DNA, the CDR3 is TGTGCCAGCAGCCAACTAGCGGGAGCAATGGAGACCCAGTACTTC. The encoded protein is CASSQLAGAMETQYF. The rearrangement uses TRBV6-5 and TRBJ2-5; 11 bases agree with TRBD2. V dropped 6 bases and J dropped 5; count of bases not matched to a gene: 8. The CDR3 runs to 15 residues. The germline V gene has CDR1 MNHEY and CDR2 SVGAGI.

The chain has TRBV6-6 and TRBJ2-3; D uncertain. Per germline, CDR1 MNHNY and CDR2 SVGAGI (reference sequence). The CDR3 totals 14 residues. V was trimmed by 0 bases and J by 6 bases, leaving 10 bases between them. The CDR3, as DNA: TGTGCCAGCAGTTACTCGAACTATGGGGATACGCAGTATTTT. It codes for CASSYSNYGDTQYF.

V and J are TRBV6-1 and TRBJ1-4; D may be TRBD1 (6 bases). Germline assignment: CDR1 MNHNS and CDR2 SASEGT. The V gene lost 5 bases and the J gene lost 0 bases, with 10 bases spanning the gap. The CDR3 is made up of 15 amino acids. CDR3 nucleotide sequence: TGTGCCAGCAGTTTACAGGGTGCAACTAATGAAAAACTGTTTTTT. It yields the protein CASSLQGATNEKLFF.

For this clone: The same CDR3 is also encoded by other DNA sequences in this sample. The CDR3: CASSSSSYEQYF. CDR3 bases: TGCGCCAGCAGCTCTTCCTCCTACGAGCAGTACTTC. The chain carries TRBV5-1 and TRBJ2-7; D not certain. V shed 3 bases and J shed 0 bases, with 4 bases lying between them. Per the germline V gene, CDR1 is SGHRS and CDR2 is YFSETQ. CDR3 size: 12 residues.

V and J are TRBV2 and TRBJ2-3; 9 bases match TRBD1. Trimming removed 7 bases from V and 5 bases from J; junction bases left unmatched: 10. Germline lookup yields CDR1 SNHLY and CDR2 FYNNEI. This CDR3 has 15 amino acids. In DNA, the CDR3 is TGTGCCAGCACAGACTCGGGACAGGGAGTAGATACGCAGTATTTT. It yields the protein CASTDSGQGVDTQYF.

The chain is built from TRBV5-1 and TRBJ2-7, with D unclear. Looked up from germline, CDR1 is SGHRS and CDR2 is YFSETQ. The length of the CDR3 is 13 residues. V lost 0 bases, J lost 3 bases, and 7 bases lay in between. The CDR3 here is CASSLEVYYEQYF. DNA of the CDR3: TGCGCCAGCAGCTTGGAAGTGTACTACGAGCAGTACTTC. The full variable domain, with the rest looked up from reference TRBV5-1 and TRBJ2-7, is KAGVTQTPRYLIKTRGQQVTLSCSPISGHRSVSWYQQTPGQGLQFLFEYFSETQRNKGNFPGRFSGRQFSNSRSEMNVSTLELGDSALYLCASSLEVYYEQYFGPGTRLTVT.

This chain links TRBV2 with TRBJ2-7, with no clear D. Germline V gene data show CDR1 as SNHLY and CDR2 as FYNNEI. The ends were cut back, 6 bases at V and 0 bases at J, with 12 bases in the middle. This CDR3 spans 14 amino acids. CDR3 DNA: TGTGCCAGCAGGCAGGCGTCGAGCTCCTACGAGCAGTACTTC. Its protein product is CASRQASSSYEQYF.

The sample holds many counts of this clone. The chain uses TRBV2 and TRBJ2-2, with a possible D match to TRBD2 (5 bases). V was cut by 6 bases and J by 0 bases, with 8 bases left in between. CDR1 is SNHLY and CDR2 is FYNNEI in the germline V gene. The CDR3 has 14 residues. The CDR3 loop reads CASRRTANTGELFF. The CDR3 coding sequence is TGTGCCAGCAGGCGGACTGCGAACACCGGGGAGCTGTTTTTT.

The table lists this clone with a few counts. This chain connects TRBV5-4 to TRBJ1-2; tentatively, D is TRBD1 (6 bases). V lost 4 bases and J lost 4, with 17 bases in between. Germline V lookup: CDR1 SGHNT, CDR2 YYREEE (reference sequence). This CDR3 comprises 15 residues. The CDR3 protein is CASSPQTGTSYGYTF. For the CDR3, the DNA is TGTGCCAGCAGCCCTCAGACAGGAACCTCCTATGGCTACACCTTC.

The chain joins TRBV27 to TRBJ2-3; 11 positions match TRBD1. This CDR3 comprises 17 residues. Germline trimming cut 3 bases from V and 0 bases from J; bases unmatched to any gene: 5. CDR1 is MNHEY, CDR2 SMNVEV, per germline (reference sequence). CDR3 sequence: CASSFTGTGGSTDTQYF. CDR3 nucleotide sequence: TGTGCCAGCAGTTTTACCGGGACAGGGGGGAGCACAGATACGCAGTATTTT.

V and J are TRBV7-8 and TRBJ2-2; TRBD1 matches 10 bases. The ends lost 5 bases at V and 4 bases at J; junction bases unmatched: 1. The V gene's germline CDR1 is SGHVS and CDR2 FQNEAQ. The CDR3 is 14 amino acids. CDR3 region: CASSGTGVTGELFF. CDR3 DNA: TGTGCCAGCAGCGGGACAGGGGTCACCGGGGAGCTGTTTTTT.

The chain couples TRBV4-1 to TRBJ1-2; D not resolved. Germline CDR1 reads MGHRA; CDR2 reads YSYEKL. The CDR3 extends over 15 amino acids. V shed 3 bases and J shed 4 bases, with 15 bases lying between them. This CDR3 is CASSHQAVGAYGYTF. The CDR3 nucleotides are TGCGCCAGCAGCCATCAAGCAGTCGGCGCCTATGGCTACACCTTC.

The chain uses TRBV9 and TRBJ2-1; weak D call: TRBD2 (5 bases). This CDR3 has 18 amino acids. V was clipped by 4 bases and J by 8 bases, with 28 bases between them. The V gene's germline CDR1 is SGDLS and CDR2 YYNGEE. The CDR3 loop reads CASSPYPGLRERQDEQFF. The CDR3 bases are TGTGCCAGCAGCCCCTACCCCGGGTTGAGGGAGCGCCAGGATGAGCAGTTCTTC.

J is TRBJ1-4 and V is TRBV9, with D possibly matching TRBD1 (5 bases). Germline V gene data show CDR1 as SGDLS and CDR2 as YYNGEE. This CDR3 has 18 amino acids. Trimming shortened V by 3 bases and J by 0 bases, and 18 bases separated the two germline ends. The CDR3 reads CASSDPKGRPPTNEKLFF. DNA for the CDR3: TGTGCCAGCAGCGACCCGAAGGGACGGCCCCCAACTAATGAAAAACTGTTTTTT.

Comment on this clone: Other nucleotide sequences from this sample produce the same CDR3. The chain combines TRBV5-1 with TRBJ2-1; 13 bases are a match to TRBD2. Germline V gene sequence: CDR1 SGHRS, CDR2 YFSETQ. Trimming cost V 4 bases and J 10 bases; bases outside gene matches: 5. CDR3 length: 14 residues. The CDR3 DNA is TGCGCCAGCAGCCCCGGGACTAGCGGGATAGAGCAGTTCTTC. It translates to CASSPGTSGIEQFF.

This chain links TRBV2 with TRBJ2-4; D tentatively reads TRBD1 or TRBD2 (5 bases each). The V end lost 4 bases, the J end lost 4 bases, and 8 bases lay between the germline ends. The CDR3 loop spans 13 amino acids. CDR1 and CDR2 from the germline V gene are SNHLY and FYNNEI. The CDR3 loop reads CASSGGTKNIQYF. The CDR3, as DNA: TGTGCCAGCAGTGGAGGGACGAAAAACATTCAGTACTTC. Supplemented by reference TRBV2 and TRBJ2-4, the full variable domain reads EPEVTQTPSHQVTQMGQEVILRCVPISNHLYFYWYRQILGQKVEFLVSFYNNEISEKSEIFDDQFSVERPDGSNFTLKIRSTKLEDSAMYFCASSGGTKNIQYFGAGTRLSVL.

This sequence joins TRBV7-6 and TRBJ2-1; 9 bases are shared with TRBD1. The CDR3 extends over 15 amino acids. Germline V gene sequence: CDR1 SGHVS, CDR2 FNYEAQ. V trimming: 5 bases; J trimming: 8 bases; junction bases outside the gene matches: 10. CDR3 protein: CASSAQGARIHEQFF. The CDR3 DNA sequence: TGTGCCAGCAGCGCACAGGGGGCACGAATTCATGAGCAGTTCTTC.

The rearrangement uses TRBV11-2 and TRBJ2-5, with TRBD2 matching 10 bases. From germline, CDR1 is SGHAT and CDR2 FQNNGV. The CDR3 contains 15 residues. V dropped 3 bases and J dropped 0; count of bases not matched to a gene: 1. The CDR3 DNA reads TGTGCCAGCAGCTTCACTAGCGGGAACCAAGAGACCCAGTACTTC. It encodes CASSFTSGNQETQYF.

The chain has TRBV28 and TRBJ2-7, with 12 bases matching TRBD2. The CDR3 runs 15 residues. Germline V gene data show CDR1 as MDHEN and CDR2 as SYDVKM. V was clipped by 0 bases and J by 5 bases; unmatched bases: 2. DNA of the CDR3: TGTGCCAGCAGTTTATGGACTAGCGGGAGCGACGAGCAGTACTTC. Translated: CASSLWTSGSDEQYF.

This chain joins TRBV6-5 and TRBJ1-2; D gene uncertain. This CDR3 region has 12 residues. Deletions cut 2 bases from V and 4 bases from J, with 5 bases between. Germline CDR1 reads MNHEY; CDR2 reads SVGAGI. The CDR3 loop reads CASSYESYGYTF. The CDR3 nucleotides are TGTGCCAGCAGTTACGAAAGCTATGGCTACACCTTC.

This clone was detected ten times or more. This chain joins TRBV5-4 and TRBJ2-5; D is unclear. CDR1 and CDR2 (germline): SGHNT, YYREEE (reference sequence). The CDR3 covers 12 residues. Trimming took 2 bases from V and 5 from J, leaving 7 bases between them. The DNA of the CDR3 is TGTGCCAGCAGCTTCGCCGGGGAGACCCAGTACTTC. Amino acids: CASSFAGETQYF.

The chain carries TRBV6-1 and TRBJ2-1; possible D gene TRBD2, 6 bases. In germline, CDR1 is MNHNS, CDR2 SASEGT. This CDR3 region has 14 residues. Trimming cost V 8 bases and J 6 bases, with 17 bases left between them. CDR3 region: CASDHGGEGNEQFF. DNA of the CDR3: TGTGCCAGCGACCACGGAGGGGAAGGCAATGAGCAGTTCTTC.

The chain carries TRBV5-4 and TRBJ2-6; D remains ambiguous. V was pared by 4 bases and J by 0 bases, with 5 bases between. Germline CDR1 and CDR2: SGHNT and YYREEE (reference sequence). The CDR3 sequence is 14 residues long. In nucleotides, the CDR3 is TGTGCCAGCAGCCATTTCTCTGGGGCCAACGTCCTGACTTTC. Translated: CASSHFSGANVLTF.

This chain connects TRBV6-6 to TRBJ2-5; weak D call: TRBD1 (6 bases). Trimming shortened V by 4 bases and J by 2 bases, and 8 bases separated the two germline ends. Germline CDR1 and CDR2: MNHNY and SVGAGI (reference sequence). The CDR3 is 13 amino acids. The CDR3 loop reads CASSWDIQETQYF. DNA of the CDR3: TGTGCCAGCAGTTGGGACATTCAAGAGACCCAGTACTTC.

The genes are TRBV18 and TRBJ2-5; D gene uncertain. Germline CDR1 KGHSH, CDR2 LQKENI. The germline V and J ends were trimmed by 3 bases and 4 bases, with 6 bases remaining between them. The CDR3 runs 12 residues. CDR3 amino acids: CASSPGAETQYF. The CDR3 region has the DNA TGTGCCAGCTCACCGGGCGCAGAGACCCAGTACTTC.